This T cell receptor (beta chain) was found in a study of T cells in Graves' hyperthyroidism and ophthalmopathy. Germline loops: CDR1 SGHTA, CDR2 FQGNSA. Trimming took 5 bases from V and 2 from J; bases not matched to a gene: 6. The CDR3 is made up of 15 amino acids. This clonotype has at least ten counts. TCR beta CDR3 regions were amplified from RNA transcripts. The study used the HTBI primer set for a first-round RT-PCR of the TCR CDR3. In TCRdb, the multiplex PCR reads were re-called with MiXCR into one record per CDR3 protein. The data hold some 460,000 distinct CDR3 sequences, with 15% to 17% observed a single time.

The chain recombines TRBV7-2 with TRBJ2-1, with 7 bases matching TRBD1. The sequenced material came from blood. This receptor was identified in a woman aged 18-29 years with Graves' hyperthyroidism. The CDR3 is CASSPFDRAYNEQFF. CDR3 sequence (DNA): TGTGCCAGCAGCCCCTTCGACAGGGCCTACAATGAGCAGTTCTTC.